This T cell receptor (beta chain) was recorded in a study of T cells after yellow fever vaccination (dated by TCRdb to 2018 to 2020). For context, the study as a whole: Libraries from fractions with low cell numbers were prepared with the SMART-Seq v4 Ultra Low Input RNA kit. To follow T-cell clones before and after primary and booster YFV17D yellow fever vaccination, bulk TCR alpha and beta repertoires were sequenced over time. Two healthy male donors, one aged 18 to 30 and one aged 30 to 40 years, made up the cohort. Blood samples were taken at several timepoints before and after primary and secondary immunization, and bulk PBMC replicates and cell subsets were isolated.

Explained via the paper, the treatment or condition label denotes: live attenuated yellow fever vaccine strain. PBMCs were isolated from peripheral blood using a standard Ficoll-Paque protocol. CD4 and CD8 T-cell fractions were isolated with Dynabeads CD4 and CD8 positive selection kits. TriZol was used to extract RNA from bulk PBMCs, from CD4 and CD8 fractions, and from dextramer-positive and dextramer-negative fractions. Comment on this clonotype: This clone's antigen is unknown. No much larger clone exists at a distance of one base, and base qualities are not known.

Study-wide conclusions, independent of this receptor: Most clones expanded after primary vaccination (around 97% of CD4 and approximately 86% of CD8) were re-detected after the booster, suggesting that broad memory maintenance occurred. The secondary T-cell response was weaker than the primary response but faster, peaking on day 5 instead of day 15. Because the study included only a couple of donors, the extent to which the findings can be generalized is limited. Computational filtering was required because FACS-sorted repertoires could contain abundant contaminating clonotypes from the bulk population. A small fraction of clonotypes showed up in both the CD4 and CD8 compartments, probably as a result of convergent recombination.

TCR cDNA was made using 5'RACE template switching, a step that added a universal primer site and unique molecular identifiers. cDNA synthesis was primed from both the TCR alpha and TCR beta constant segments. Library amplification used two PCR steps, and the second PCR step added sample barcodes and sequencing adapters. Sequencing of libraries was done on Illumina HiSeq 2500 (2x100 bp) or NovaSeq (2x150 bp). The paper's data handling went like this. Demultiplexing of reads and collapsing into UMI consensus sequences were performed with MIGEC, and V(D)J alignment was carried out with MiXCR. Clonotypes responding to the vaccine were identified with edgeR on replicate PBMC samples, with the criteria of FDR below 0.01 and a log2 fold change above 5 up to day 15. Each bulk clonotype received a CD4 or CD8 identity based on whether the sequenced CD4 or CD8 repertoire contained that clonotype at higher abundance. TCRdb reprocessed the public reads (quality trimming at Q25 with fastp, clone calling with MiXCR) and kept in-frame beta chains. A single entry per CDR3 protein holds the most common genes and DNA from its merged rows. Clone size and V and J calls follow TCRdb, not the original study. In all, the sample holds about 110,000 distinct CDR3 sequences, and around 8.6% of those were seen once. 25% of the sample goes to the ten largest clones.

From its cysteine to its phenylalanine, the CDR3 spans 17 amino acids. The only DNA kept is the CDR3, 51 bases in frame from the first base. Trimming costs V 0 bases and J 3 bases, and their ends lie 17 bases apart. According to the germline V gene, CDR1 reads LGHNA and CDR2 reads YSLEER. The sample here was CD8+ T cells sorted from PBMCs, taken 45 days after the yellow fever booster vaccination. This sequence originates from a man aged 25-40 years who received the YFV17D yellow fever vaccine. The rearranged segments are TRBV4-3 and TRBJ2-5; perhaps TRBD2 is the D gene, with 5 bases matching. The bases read TGCGCCAGCAGCCAAGAAAGGTGGGAGTACTCGGAAGAGACCCAGTACTTC. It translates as CASSQERWEYSEETQYF.